The clone carrying this TCR beta chain appeared a few times. Its antigen is still unknown. 5'RACE template switching produced TCR cDNA carrying a universal primer site and UMIs. TCRdb analysed the 5' RACE reads with MiXCR anew, one entry per CDR3 protein. The table has about 340,000 distinct CDR3 sequences, 8.7% seen once. Per the germline V gene, CDR1 is SGHRS and CDR2 is YFSETQ. This CDR3 contains 15 residues. V was pared by 4 bases and J by 2 bases, with 8 bases of the junction left unmatched. This record comes from a study of T cells after yellow fever vaccination. Study details: The SMART-Seq v4 Ultra Low Input method served to prepare the low-cell-number fractions.

The study's findings and limits: Post-booster repertoires contained most primary-vaccination clones again (roughly 95% CD4, 85% to 90% CD8). Bulk-population clonotypes that are abundant could appear as contaminants in FACS-sorted repertoires.

V gene TRBV5-1 combines with J gene TRBJ2-7, with 8 nucleotides matching TRBD1. The sequence was obtained from a man aged 18-30 years who received the YFV17D yellow fever vaccine. Here the sequenced sample was PBMCs, taken on the day of the first yellow fever vaccination. The CDR3 region is CASSRTGTGPYEQYF. DNA of the CDR3: TGCGCCAGCAGCCGTACCGGGACAGGTCCCTACGAGCAGTACTTC.